The text below deals with one TCR beta chain. The source of the sample is a study of cytomegalovirus exposure and HLA in healthy donors. CDR3 length equals 17 residues. The trim removed 5 bases at V and 2 bases at J, leaving 10 bases unmatched. CDR1 is MDHEN and CDR2 is SYDVKM in the germline V gene. TCRdb keeps only in-frame clones here, not all; method: immunoSEQ multiplex PCR. This table has some 230,000 clones, 80% to 95% appearing once. This TCR was recovered from a woman aged 18-35 years in good health and CMV-seronegative. V gene TRBV28 combines with J gene TRBJ2-3, with 10 bases lining up with TRBD1. Input material: PBMCs. The CDR3 DNA sequence: TGTGCCAGCAGTCTCCACCCCGGGACAGGGGACACAGATACGCAGTATTTT. It yields the protein CASSLHPGTGDTDTQYF.